Below, one T cell receptor (beta chain) is given with its context. The data were taken from a study of blood T cell repertoires in COVID-19. Study at large: COVID-19 samples collected from the United States, Italy and Spain covered acute and convalescent phases. T cells, B-cell-depleted T cells, or PBMCs provided the cDNA or gDNA that served as material.

CDR1 and CDR2 (germline): SGHRS, YFSETQ. The trim removed 1 base at V and 7 bases at J, leaving 7 bases unmatched. The CDR3 totals 15 residues. Authors' processing steps: The assay estimated nucleated cells by amplifying reference gene primers. Clones were sequenced by immunoSEQ multiplex PCR, and TCRdb holds only the in-frame ones, with some missing. V and J calls and clone size are those listed in that table; D and trimming were worked out from the DNA. The data show tens of thousands of clones, approximately 85% seen once. Sequencing was performed on peripheral blood. The source of this sequence is a human donor in a cohort sampled during active COVID-19. The V call is TRBV5-1, the J call TRBJ2-5; 10 positions agree with TRBD1. In nucleotides, the CDR3 is TGCGCCAGCAGCTTGTTGGACAGGGGGACGGTGACCCAGTACTTC. This translates into CASSLLDRGTVTQYF.